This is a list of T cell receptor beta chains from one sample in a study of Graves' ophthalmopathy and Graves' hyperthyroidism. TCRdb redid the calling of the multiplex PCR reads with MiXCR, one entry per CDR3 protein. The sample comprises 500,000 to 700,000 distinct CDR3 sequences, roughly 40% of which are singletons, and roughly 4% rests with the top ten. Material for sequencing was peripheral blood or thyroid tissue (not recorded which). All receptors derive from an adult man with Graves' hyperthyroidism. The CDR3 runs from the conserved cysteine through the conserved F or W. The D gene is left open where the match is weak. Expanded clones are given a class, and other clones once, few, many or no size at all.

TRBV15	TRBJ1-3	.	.	CATSSYFKADYDSGNTIYF	TGTGCCACCAGCAGTTATTTCAAAGCAGACTATGACTCTGGGAACACCATATATTTT
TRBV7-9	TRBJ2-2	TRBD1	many	CASRGQHEGSGGELFF	TGTGCCAGCAGGGGACAGCACGAAGGCAGTGGCGGGGAGCTGTTTTTT
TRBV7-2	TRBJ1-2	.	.	CASSLDLSNYGYTF	TGTGCCAGCAGCTTAGATCTCTCTAACTATGGCTACACCTTC
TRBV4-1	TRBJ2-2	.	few	CASSQDPGRNTGELFF	TGCGCCAGCAGCCAAGATCCGGGGAGGAACACCGGGGAGCTGTTTTTT
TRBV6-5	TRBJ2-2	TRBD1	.	CASRTGTGGSGELFF	TGTGCCAGCAGAACCGGGACAGGGGGCTCCGGGGAGCTGTTTTTT
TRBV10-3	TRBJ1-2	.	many	CAISIRDQLEYGYTF	TGTGCCATCAGTATCCGGGACCAGTTGGAATATGGCTACACCTTC
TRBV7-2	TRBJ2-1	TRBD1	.	CASSLSTGGEQFF	TGTGCCAGCAGCTTATCGACAGGGGGTGAGCAGTTCTTC
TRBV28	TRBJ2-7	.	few	CASSLPGWEQYF	TGTGCCAGCAGTTTACCGGGGTGGGAGCAGTACTTC
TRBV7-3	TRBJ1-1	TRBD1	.	CASGTAFTEAFF	TGTGCCAGCGGGACAGCGTTCACTGAAGCTTTCTTT
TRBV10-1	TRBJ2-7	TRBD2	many	CASSPGLAGASYEQYF	TGCGCCAGCAGTCCGGGACTAGCGGGAGCTTCCTACGAGCAGTACTTC
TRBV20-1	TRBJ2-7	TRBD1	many	CSARGGQGYEQYF	TGCAGTGCTAGAGGGGGACAGGGTTACGAGCAGTACTTC
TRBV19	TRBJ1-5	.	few	CASSRFLGINGPNQPQHF	TGTGCCAGTAGTAGATTTCTAGGAATTAATGGCCCCAATCAGCCCCAGCATTTT
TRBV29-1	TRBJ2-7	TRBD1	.	CASSQARDRGDYEQYF	TGTGCCAGCAGCCAAGCCCGGGACAGGGGGGACTACGAGCAGTACTTC
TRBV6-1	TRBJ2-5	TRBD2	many	CASSLAGALQETQYF	TGTGCCAGCAGTCTAGCGGGTGCTCTCCAAGAGACCCAGTACTTC
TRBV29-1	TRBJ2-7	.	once	CSVEGGDSYEQYF	TGCAGCGTTGAAGGGGGGGACTCCTACGAGCAGTACTTC
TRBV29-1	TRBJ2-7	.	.	CSARVGEQYF	TGCAGCGCAAGGGTCGGCGAGCAGTACTTC
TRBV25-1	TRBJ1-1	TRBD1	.	CASSVGGGGGPTEAFF	TGTGCCAGCAGTGTCGGAGGGGGCGGGGGACCCACTGAAGCTTTCTTT
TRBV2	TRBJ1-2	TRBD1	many	CASSGGRDRGDGYTF	TGTGCCAGCAGTGGAGGCAGGGACAGGGGCGATGGCTACACCTTC
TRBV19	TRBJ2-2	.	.	CAWSGVGELFF	TGTGCCTGGAGTGGGGTTGGGGAGCTGTTTTTT
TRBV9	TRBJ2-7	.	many	CASSVADEQYF	TGTGCCAGCAGCGTAGCTGACGAGCAGTACTTC
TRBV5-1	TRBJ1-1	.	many	CASSLVGSTEAFF	TGCGCCAGCAGCTTGGTTGGGAGCACTGAAGCTTTCTTT
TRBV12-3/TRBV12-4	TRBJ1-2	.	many	CASSFGQGSDGYTF	TGTGCCAGCAGTTTCGGCCAGGGTTCCGATGGCTACACCTTC
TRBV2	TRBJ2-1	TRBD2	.	CATQTSGGARQFF	TGTGCCACCCAGACTAGCGGGGGGGCTCGGCAGTTCTTC
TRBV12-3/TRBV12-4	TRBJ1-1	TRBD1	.	CASRLSQGSTEAFF	TGTGCCAGCAGACTATCACAGGGGAGTACTGAAGCTTTCTTT
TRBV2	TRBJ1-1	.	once	CAGSLTNTEAFF	TGTGCCGGCAGTTTAACTAACACTGAAGCTTTCTTT
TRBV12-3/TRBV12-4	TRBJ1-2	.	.	CASSWGTGTGTF	.
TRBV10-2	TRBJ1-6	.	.	CASSYGRPDSPLHF	TGTGCCAGCAGTTACGGACGACCCGATTCACCCCTCCACTTT
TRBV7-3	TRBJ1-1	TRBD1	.	CASSLVLLRTGGGTEAFF	TGTGCCAGCAGCTTAGTACTTCTTAGGACAGGGGGAGGAACTGAAGCTTTCTTT
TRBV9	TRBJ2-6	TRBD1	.	CASTPGQGLSGANVLTF	TGTGCCAGCACCCCGGGACAGGGCCTCTCTGGGGCCAACGTCCTGACTTTC
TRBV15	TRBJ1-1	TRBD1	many	CATSGRGQGTANTEAFF	TGTGCCACCAGCGGACGAGGACAGGGGACCGCGAACACTGAAGCTTTCTTT
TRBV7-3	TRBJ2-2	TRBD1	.	CASSLWQGAGHTGELFF	TGTGCCAGCAGCCTTTGGCAGGGGGCCGGGCACACCGGGGAGCTGTTTTTT